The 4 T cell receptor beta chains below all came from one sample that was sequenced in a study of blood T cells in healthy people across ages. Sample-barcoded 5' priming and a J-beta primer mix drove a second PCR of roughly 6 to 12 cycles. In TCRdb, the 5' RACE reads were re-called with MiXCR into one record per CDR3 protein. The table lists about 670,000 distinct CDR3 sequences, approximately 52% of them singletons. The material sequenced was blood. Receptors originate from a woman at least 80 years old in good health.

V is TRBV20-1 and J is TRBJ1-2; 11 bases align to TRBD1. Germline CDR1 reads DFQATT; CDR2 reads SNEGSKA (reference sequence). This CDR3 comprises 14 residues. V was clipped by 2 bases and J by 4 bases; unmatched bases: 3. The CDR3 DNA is TGCAGTGCTAGAATCGGACAGGGGGCCTATGGCTACACCTTC. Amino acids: CSARIGQGAYGYTF.

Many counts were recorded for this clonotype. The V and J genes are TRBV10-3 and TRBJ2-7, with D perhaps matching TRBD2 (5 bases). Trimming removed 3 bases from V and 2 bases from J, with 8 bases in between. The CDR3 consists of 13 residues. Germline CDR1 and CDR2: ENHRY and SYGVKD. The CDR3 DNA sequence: TGTGCCATCAGTGACGGGAAGGCCTACGAGCAGTACTTC. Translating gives CAISDGKAYEQYF.

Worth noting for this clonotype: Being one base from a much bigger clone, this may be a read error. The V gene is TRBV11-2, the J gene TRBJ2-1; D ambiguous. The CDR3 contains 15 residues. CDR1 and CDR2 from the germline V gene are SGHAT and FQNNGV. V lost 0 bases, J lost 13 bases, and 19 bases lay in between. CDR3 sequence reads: CASSLDLTLKETQFF. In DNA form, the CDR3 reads TGTGCCAGCAGCTTAGATCTGACGTTGAAGGAGACCCAGTTCTTC.

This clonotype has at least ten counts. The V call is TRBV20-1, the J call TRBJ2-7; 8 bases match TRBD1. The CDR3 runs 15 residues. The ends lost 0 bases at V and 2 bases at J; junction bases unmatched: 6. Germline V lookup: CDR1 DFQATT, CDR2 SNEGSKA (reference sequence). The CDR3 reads CSARDRPGQAYEQYF. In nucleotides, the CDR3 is TGCAGTGCTAGAGATCGCCCGGGACAGGCCTACGAGCAGTACTTC.